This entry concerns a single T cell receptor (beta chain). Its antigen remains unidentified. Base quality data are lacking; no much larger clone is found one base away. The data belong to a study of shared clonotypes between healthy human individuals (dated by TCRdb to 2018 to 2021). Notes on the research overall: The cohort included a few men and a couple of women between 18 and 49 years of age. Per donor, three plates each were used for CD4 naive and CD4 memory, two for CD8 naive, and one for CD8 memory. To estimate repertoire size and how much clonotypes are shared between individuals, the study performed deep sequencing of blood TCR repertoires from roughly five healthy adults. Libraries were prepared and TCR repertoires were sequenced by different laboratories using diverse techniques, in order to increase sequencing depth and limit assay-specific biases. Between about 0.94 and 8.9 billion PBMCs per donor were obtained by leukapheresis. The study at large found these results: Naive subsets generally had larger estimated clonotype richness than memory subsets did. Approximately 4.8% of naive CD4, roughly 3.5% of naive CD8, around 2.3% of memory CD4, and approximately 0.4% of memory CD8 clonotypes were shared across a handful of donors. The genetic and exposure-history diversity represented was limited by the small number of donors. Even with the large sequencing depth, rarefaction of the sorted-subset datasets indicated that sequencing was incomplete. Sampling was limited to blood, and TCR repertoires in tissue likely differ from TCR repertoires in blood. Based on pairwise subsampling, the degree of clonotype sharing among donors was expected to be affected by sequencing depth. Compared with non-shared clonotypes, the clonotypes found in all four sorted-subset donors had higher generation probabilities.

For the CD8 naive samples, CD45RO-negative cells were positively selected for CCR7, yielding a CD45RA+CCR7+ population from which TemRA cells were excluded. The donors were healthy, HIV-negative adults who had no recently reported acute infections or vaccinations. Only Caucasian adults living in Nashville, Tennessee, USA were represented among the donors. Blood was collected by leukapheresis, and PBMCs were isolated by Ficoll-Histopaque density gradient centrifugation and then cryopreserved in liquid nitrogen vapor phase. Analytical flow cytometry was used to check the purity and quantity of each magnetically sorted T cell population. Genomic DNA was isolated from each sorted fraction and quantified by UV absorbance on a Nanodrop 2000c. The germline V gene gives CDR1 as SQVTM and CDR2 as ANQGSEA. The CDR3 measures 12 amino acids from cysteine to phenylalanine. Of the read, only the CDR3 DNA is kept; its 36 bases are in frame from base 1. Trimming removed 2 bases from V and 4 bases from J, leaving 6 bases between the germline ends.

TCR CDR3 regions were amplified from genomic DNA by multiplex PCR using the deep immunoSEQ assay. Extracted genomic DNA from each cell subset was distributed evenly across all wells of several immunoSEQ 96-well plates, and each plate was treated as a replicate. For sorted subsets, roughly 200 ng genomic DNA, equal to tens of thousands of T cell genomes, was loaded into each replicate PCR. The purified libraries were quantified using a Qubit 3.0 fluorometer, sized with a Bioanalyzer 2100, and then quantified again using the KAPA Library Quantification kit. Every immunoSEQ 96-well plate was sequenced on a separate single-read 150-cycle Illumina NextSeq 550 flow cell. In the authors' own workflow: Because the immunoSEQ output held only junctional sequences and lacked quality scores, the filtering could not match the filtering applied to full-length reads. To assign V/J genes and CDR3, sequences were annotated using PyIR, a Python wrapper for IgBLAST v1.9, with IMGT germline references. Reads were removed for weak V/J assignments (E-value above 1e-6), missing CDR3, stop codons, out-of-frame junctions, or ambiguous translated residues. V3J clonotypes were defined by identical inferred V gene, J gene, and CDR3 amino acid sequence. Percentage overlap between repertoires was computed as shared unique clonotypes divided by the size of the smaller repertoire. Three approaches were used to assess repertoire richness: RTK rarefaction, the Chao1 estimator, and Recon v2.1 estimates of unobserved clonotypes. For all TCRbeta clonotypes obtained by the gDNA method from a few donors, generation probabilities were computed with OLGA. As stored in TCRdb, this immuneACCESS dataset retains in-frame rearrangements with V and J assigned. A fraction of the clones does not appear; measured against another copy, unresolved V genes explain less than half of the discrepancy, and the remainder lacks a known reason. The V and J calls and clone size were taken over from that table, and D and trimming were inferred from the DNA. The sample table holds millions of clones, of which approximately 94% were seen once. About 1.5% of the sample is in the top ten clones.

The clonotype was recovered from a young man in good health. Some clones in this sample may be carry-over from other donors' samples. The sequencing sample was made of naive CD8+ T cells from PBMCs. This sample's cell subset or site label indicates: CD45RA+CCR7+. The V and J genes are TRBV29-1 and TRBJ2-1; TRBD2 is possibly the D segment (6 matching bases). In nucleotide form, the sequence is TGCAGCGTTGAACGGGGGTACAATGAGCAGTTCTTC. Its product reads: CSVERGYNEQFF.